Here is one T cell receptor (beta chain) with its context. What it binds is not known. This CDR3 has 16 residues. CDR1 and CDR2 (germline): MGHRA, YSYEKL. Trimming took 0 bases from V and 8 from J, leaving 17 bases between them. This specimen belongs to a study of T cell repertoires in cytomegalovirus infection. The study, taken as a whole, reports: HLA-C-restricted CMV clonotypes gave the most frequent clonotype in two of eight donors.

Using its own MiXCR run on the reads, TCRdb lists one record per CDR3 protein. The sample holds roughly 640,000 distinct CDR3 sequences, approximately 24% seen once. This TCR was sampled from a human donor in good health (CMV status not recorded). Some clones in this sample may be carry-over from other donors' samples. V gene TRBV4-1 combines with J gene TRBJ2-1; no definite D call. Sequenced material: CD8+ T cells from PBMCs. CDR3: CASSQDPGGSGDEQFF. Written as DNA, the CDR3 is TGCGCCAGCAGCCAAGATCCCGGTGGAAGTGGCGATGAGCAGTTCTTC.